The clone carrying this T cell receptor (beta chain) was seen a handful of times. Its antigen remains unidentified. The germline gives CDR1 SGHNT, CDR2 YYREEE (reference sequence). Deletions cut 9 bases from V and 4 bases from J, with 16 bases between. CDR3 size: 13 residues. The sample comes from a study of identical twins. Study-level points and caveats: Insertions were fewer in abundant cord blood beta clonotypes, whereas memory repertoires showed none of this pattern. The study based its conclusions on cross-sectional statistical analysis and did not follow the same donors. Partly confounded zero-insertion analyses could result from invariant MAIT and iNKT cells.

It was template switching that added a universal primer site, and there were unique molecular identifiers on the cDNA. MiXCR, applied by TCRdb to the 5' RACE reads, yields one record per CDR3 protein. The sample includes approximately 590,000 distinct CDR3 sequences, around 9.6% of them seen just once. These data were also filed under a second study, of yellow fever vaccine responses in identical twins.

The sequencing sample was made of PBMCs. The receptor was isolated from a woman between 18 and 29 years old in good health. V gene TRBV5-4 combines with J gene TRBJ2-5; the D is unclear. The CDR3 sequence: CATRPQARETQYF. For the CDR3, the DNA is TGTGCCACCCGTCCCCAGGCCCGAGAGACCCAGTACTTC.